This TCR beta chain was recovered during a study of human T cells and chemical hapten exposure. There are 15 residues in the CDR3. Germline values: CDR1 MGHRA, CDR2 YSYEKL. Trimming took off 0 bases at V and 0 bases at J, with 8 bases between the two ends. The time point is: pre-sensitization, week 0. Treatment specified: therapeutic diphenylcyclopropenone sensitization with weekly scalp DPC. Extraction yielded total RNA from whole blood (unfractionated). A single record per CDR3 protein comes from TCRdb applying MiXCR to the RACE reads. The profile shows roughly 380,000 distinct CDR3 sequences, about 5.1% of them singletons. This clonotype has ten or more counts.

V and J are TRBV4-1 and TRBJ1-1, with unresolved D. This TCR was sampled from a woman aged 45 to 65 with alopecia areata. Some clones in this sample may be carry-over from other donors' samples. Sequencing used whole blood, obtained in connection with sensitization to the hapten diphenylcyclopropenone (DPC). The CDR3 spells CASSQESQVNTEAFF. The CDR3 DNA sequence: TGCGCCAGCAGCCAAGAATCGCAGGTGAACACTGAAGCTTTCTTT.